This T cell receptor beta chain is from a study of T cells in Graves' hyperthyroidism and ophthalmopathy (dated by TCRdb to about 2019). Broadly, across the study: Peripheral blood samples were taken at the time of initial diagnosis, prior to any treatment. Once sampling was done, hyperthyroidism patients were given methimazole at a starting dose of 30 mg daily, whereas ophthalmopathy patients were given high-dose intravenous methylprednisolone. The 85 to 100 discovery patients were randomly split 7:3 into training and test sets. TCR V-J signatures able to tell the groups apart were searched for in a discovery cohort of around 95 patients, of whom approximately 40 had Graves' ophthalmopathy and 55 to 65 had stable Graves' hyperthyroidism. Prospective prediction of ophthalmopathy was tested in an independent validation cohort consisting of 18 hyperthyroidism patients and 15 or so patients who later progressed to ophthalmopathy. The study also compared thyroid tissue and blood T-cell repertoires from a handful of Graves' hyperthyroidism patients. TCR Vbeta CDR3 sequencing of 135 peripheral blood samples (43 ophthalmopathy, 75 hyperthyroidism and roughly 17 progressor patients) is reported in the paper. Study-level results and caveats: Sample size was not statistically predetermined, and investigators were not blinded to group allocation. Most expanded thyroid clonotypes (frequency above 0.001) were also detected in blood, a finding suggesting that blood repertoires may reflect thyroid immune responses. A model built on a 13 V-J signature distinguished ophthalmopathy from stable hyperthyroidism, reaching over 85% sensitivity and around 81% specificity in cross-validation and 80%/75% in testing. In validation, progression to ophthalmopathy was predicted by the model with almost 71% sensitivity and roughly 76% specificity, a median of roughly 6.4 months before onset.

This clonotype was seen ten or more times. The target of this receptor is not known. Base quality data are lacking; no much larger clone is found one base away. Hyperthyroidism patients were newly diagnosed, with disease duration under 2 months, and aged 18 to 65 years. The study excluded patients with uncontrolled infections, other autoimmune diseases, pregnancy or lactation. Diagnoses were based on clinical symptoms, serum thyroxine and TRAb, thyroid ultrasound and orbital computed tomography. Blood from progressor patients was drawn when they were first diagnosed with hyperthyroidism, before any ophthalmopathy symptoms appeared. PBMCs were isolated from more than 9 ml of fresh peripheral blood by Ficoll-Paque density gradient centrifugation. Progressor patients were defined as those initially diagnosed with Graves' hyperthyroidism in whom ophthalmopathy developed during follow-up. Total RNA was extracted with Trizol reagent, and quality was checked on an Agilent 2100 Bioanalyzer.

The TCR beta CDR3 regions were amplified from the RNA transcripts. The first round of RT-PCR for the TCR CDR3 was performed with the HTBI primer set and the Qiagen OneStep RT-PCR kit. Libraries were constructed in a second round of multiplex PCR, after which size selection and purification were performed. Sequencing of the libraries was done on an Illumina HiSeq2000 using paired-end 100 bp reads. Per the authors' processing: SOAPnuke was used to process the raw data, throwing out any read that contained adapters or uncalled bases, had a mean Phred below 15, or lacked an exact constant-primer or identifier match. COPE v1.2.5 was used to merge the high-quality paired reads, and each unique nucleotide sequence was defined as a clonotype. Clonotypes were aligned to IMGT TRBV, TRBD and TRBJ reference segments using MiTCR v1.1. The analysis included only V-J combinations with a frequency above 0.0001, which together covered about 99% of the repertoires. A TCS score was defined as the ratio between F50 (clonal expansion) and ExV (chaos), using BLOSUM62-based TCRdist between CDR3 peptides within each V-J. Welch's t-statistics and random forest reduced just over 500 V-J features to roughly 13, which were used in a naive Bayes classifier (R e1071). TCRdb reworked the public reads: Q25 trimming with fastp, MiXCR clone assembly, productive beta chains retained. Every CDR3 protein is listed once, alongside the most common genes and DNA of its rows. TCRdb, not the authors, supplied the V and J calls. The table for this sample lists 250,000 to 300,000 distinct CDR3 sequences; approximately 14% of them were counted only once. The ten top clones hold roughly 14% of the sample.

V and J lose 0 bases and 5 bases, and a span of 5 bases separates them. For CDR1 and CDR2, the germline V gene lists LGHNA and YNFKEQ. From the cysteine up to the phenylalanine, the CDR3 has a length of 13 residues. Just CDR3 DNA is preserved here, 39 bases in frame from base 1. The V and J segments used are TRBV4-2 and TRBJ1-5; the D gene cannot be resolved reliably. The clonotype comes from a woman in her forties with Graves' hyperthyroidism that later progressed to Graves' ophthalmopathy. The sample taken for sequencing was blood. The DNA reads as follows: TGTGCCAGCAGCCAAGAATTCGATCAGCCCCAGCATTTT. This sequence encodes CASSQEFDQPQHF.